The 22 T cell receptor beta chains in this list originate from one sample, sequenced in a study of T cell changes during pregnancy in multiple sclerosis. Data came from immunoSEQ multiplex PCR; TCRdb stores just in-frame clones and leaves some out. The repertoire holds tens of thousands of clones, with about 90% as singletons. The material was peripheral blood, obtained in the second trimester of pregnancy. The receptors were sampled from a female donor in good health, enrolled as a control in a pregnancy study.

This clone was recorded only once. The chain carries TRBV6-1 and TRBJ2-7, with 8 nucleotides matching TRBD1. Trimming took 7 bases from V and 1 from J; bases not matched to a gene: 9. This CDR3 region has 15 residues. Germline CDR1 MNHNS, CDR2 SASEGT. This chain's CDR3 is CASTQEQGGSYEQYF. CDR3 bases: TGTGCCAGCACTCAGGAACAGGGGGGATCCTACGAGCAGTACTTC.

V is TRBV10-3 and J is TRBJ2-7, with 9 bases that match TRBD2. The J segment lost 0 bases and the V segment lost 2 bases, leaving 8 bases of the junction unmatched. The CDR3 sequence is 17 residues long. Per germline, CDR1 ENHRY and CDR2 SYGVKD. CDR3 sequence (DNA): TGTGCCATCAGTGAGCCTAGCGGGGTCCGGGGCTCCTACGAGCAGTACTTC. It yields the protein CAISEPSGVRGSYEQYF.

V is TRBV27 and J is TRBJ1-2; D possibly corresponds to TRBD1 (5 bases). Deletions cut 4 bases from V and 8 bases from J, with 17 bases between. Per germline, CDR1 MNHEY and CDR2 SMNVEV (reference sequence). The CDR3 contains 14 residues. In DNA, the CDR3 is TGTGCCAGCAGTTCCCGGAGCTGGGGCGAGGGCTACACCTTC. Its translation: CASSSRSWGEGYTF.

This clone appeared a few times. The DNA for the CDR3 is TGTGCCAGCAGCCAAGAACTAGCGGGCACCGGGGAGCTGTTTTTT. This translates into CASSQELAGTGELFF. This chain connects TRBV4-2 to TRBJ2-2; 9 nucleotides line up with TRBD2. CDR1 LGHNA and CDR2 YNFKEQ come from the germline V gene. This CDR3 has 15 amino acids. Trimming took 0 bases from V and 4 from J; bases not matched to a gene: 0.

The chain is built from TRBV7-6 and TRBJ2-7; tentatively, D is TRBD2 (6 bases). The CDR3 loop spans 16 amino acids. V lost 5 bases and J lost 4, with 21 bases in between. Germline CDR1 SGHVS, CDR2 FNYEAQ. CDR3 amino acids: CASSQGLLLAGYEQYF. DNA of the CDR3: TGTGCCAGCAGCCAGGGACTTCTCCTCGCAGGATACGAGCAGTACTTC.

The gene calls are TRBV27 and TRBJ2-3, with 9 bases lining up with TRBD2. This CDR3 has 13 residues. Germline V gives CDR1 MNHEY, CDR2 SMNVEV (reference sequence). V was pared by 6 bases and J by 4 bases, with 2 bases of the junction left unmatched. The CDR3 here is CASREREADTQYF. The CDR3 DNA sequence: TGTGCCAGCAGGGAGCGGGAGGCAGATACGCAGTATTTT.

The chain combines TRBV18 with TRBJ1-1; TRBD1 might be the D (6 bases). The length of the CDR3 is 16 residues. Trimming left V 3 bases short and J 0 bases short, with 14 bases between. Germline V CDR1 and CDR2: KGHSH, LQKENI. The CDR3 region has the DNA TGTGCCAGCTCACCCCAAGACGGACAGCTGAACACTGAAGCTTTCTTT. Residues: CASSPQDGQLNTEAFF. The variable domain in full, with the rest retrieved from reference TRBV18 and TRBJ1-1, is NAGVMQNPRHLVRRRGQEARLRCSPMKGHSHVYWYRQLPEEGLKFMVYLQKENIIDESGMPKERFSAEFPKEGPSILRIQQVVRGDSAAYFCASSPQDGQLNTEAFFGQGTRLTVV.

The chain joins TRBV15 to TRBJ2-7; a weak D match, TRBD2 (5 bases). The CDR3 length is 14 residues. Germline V CDR1 and CDR2: LNHNV, YYDKDF (reference sequence). V was shortened by 0 bases and J by 6 bases, with 12 bases between the two germline ends. In DNA form, the CDR3 reads TGTGCCACCAGCAGAGATGGTTCGGCGGGCGAGCAGTACTTC. Its translation is CATSRDGSAGEQYF.

This clone was seen only once. V usage is TRBV18 and J usage is TRBJ1-1; D ambiguous. Germline CDR1 KGHSH, CDR2 LQKENI. V was shortened by 2 bases and J by 6 bases, with 10 bases between the two germline ends. CDR3 length: 13 amino acids. The CDR3 here is CASSPNEGAEAFF. The CDR3 region has the DNA TGTGCCAGCTCACCAAATGAGGGCGCTGAAGCTTTCTTT.

V gene TRBV5-1 combines with J gene TRBJ1-1; no definite D call. Trimming shortened V by 2 bases and J by 3 bases, and 11 bases separated the two germline ends. Germline loops: CDR1 SGHRS, CDR2 YFSETQ. The CDR3 sequence is 14 residues long. Here the CDR3 reads CASSFSGPDTEAFF. In DNA, the CDR3 is TGCGCCAGCAGCTTTAGCGGCCCGGACACTGAAGCTTTCTTT.

The V and J genes are TRBV9 and TRBJ2-7; maybe TRBD1 (5 bases). V dropped 0 bases and J dropped 3 bases, with 13 bases sitting between them. The CDR3 length is 15 residues. In germline, CDR1 is SGDLS, CDR2 YYNGEE. The CDR3 DNA sequence: TGTGCCAGCAGCGTAGCTGTCGGACAAGGCTACGAGCAGTACTTC. Translated: CASSVAVGQGYEQYF.

This rearrangement joins TRBV10-3 to TRBJ2-3; no reliable D call. Trimming stripped 4 bases from V and 2 bases from J, with 10 bases between. The CDR3 length is 14 residues. Per the germline V gene, CDR1 is ENHRY and CDR2 is SYGVKD. The DNA of the CDR3 is TGTGCCATCAGTGCCGACGGGTTCACAGATACGCAGTATTTT. It is translated as CAISADGFTDTQYF.

Details on this clone: At one end the junction does not follow the germline gene, possibly because of a read error. This chain joins TRBV9 and TRBJ1-1, with TRBD1 matching 8 bases. The CDR3 consists of 14 residues. Per the germline V gene, CDR1 is SGDLS and CDR2 is YYNGEE. The CDR3 DNA sequence: TGTGCCAGCAGCGGAGTAATAACAGGGGGTCAAGCTAGTTTT. Residues: CASSGVITGGQASF.

The J gene is TRBJ2-7, the V gene TRBV7-2; a possible D gene is TRBD1 (7 bases). Trimming stripped 5 bases from V and 6 bases from J, with 8 bases between. The CDR3 consists of 11 residues. Germline V gene data show CDR1 as SGHTA and CDR2 as FQGNSA. The CDR3 DNA follows: TGTGCCAGCAGCCAGGGGGGCGAGCAGTACTTC. Encoded protein: CASSQGGEQYF.

CDR3: CASSQSMGQGGYNSPLHF. The CDR3 nucleotides are TGCGCCAGCAGTCAATCGATGGGACAGGGTGGCTATAATTCACCCCTCCACTTT. The chain links TRBV23-1 to TRBJ1-6, with 9 nucleotides matching TRBD1. TRBV23-1 has ORF status, its function being uncertain. The CDR3 totals 18 residues. The J segment lost 3 bases and the V segment lost 0 bases, leaving 6 bases of the junction unmatched.

This chain uses TRBV7-6 with TRBJ2-1; 12 nucleotides agree with TRBD2. Per the germline V gene, CDR1 is SGHVS and CDR2 is FNYEAQ. The CDR3 is 19 amino acids. Germline trimming cut 5 bases from V and 5 bases from J; bases unmatched to any gene: 16. Written as DNA, the CDR3 is TGTGCCAGCAGCCTCATCAGGACTAGCGGGACCTCCCTCCACAATGAGCAGTTCTTC. Translated, it gives CASSLIRTSGTSLHNEQFF.

J is TRBJ2-2 and V is TRBV15, with TRBD2 matching over 8 bases. This CDR3 has 14 amino acids. The germline V gene encodes CDR1 LNHNV and CDR2 YYDKDF (reference sequence). Germline trimming cut 9 bases from V and 4 bases from J; bases unmatched to any gene: 7. CDR3: CATGLVGRTGELFF. The CDR3 region has the DNA TGTGCCACGGGACTAGTCGGACGCACCGGGGAGCTGTTTTTT. Based on the CDR3 plus reference TRBV15 and TRBJ2-2, the full variable domain is DAMVIQNPRYQVTQFGKPVTLSCSQTLNHNVMYWYQQKSSQAPKLLFHYYDKDFNNEADTPDNFQSRRPNTSFCFLDIRSPGLGDTAMYLCATGLVGRTGELFFGEGSRLTVL.

The V and J genes are TRBV5-4 and TRBJ2-2; D not resolved. V shed 0 bases and J shed 6 bases, with 9 bases lying between them. Germline CDR1 SGHNT, CDR2 YYREEE (reference sequence). The CDR3 loop spans 14 amino acids. This CDR3 is CASSLELRPGELFF. The CDR3 DNA is TGTGCCAGCAGCTTGGAGTTGCGCCCCGGGGAGCTGTTTTTT.

The genes are TRBV11-2 and TRBJ2-7, with 9 bases lining up with TRBD2. Germline loops: CDR1 SGHAT, CDR2 FQNNGV. Trimming took 5 bases from V and 2 from J; bases not matched to a gene: 10. This CDR3 is 16 amino acids long. The chain's CDR3 is CASSQDPGLATYEQYF. The CDR3 DNA reads as TGTGCCAGCAGCCAGGATCCGGGACTAGCAACCTACGAGCAGTACTTC.

The chain recombines TRBV19 with TRBJ2-1; 11 bases are shared with TRBD1. CDR1 and CDR2 (germline): LNHDA, SQIVND (reference sequence). This CDR3 is built from 16 residues. The junction had 5 bases not matched to a gene; V was cut back by 3 bases and J by 4 bases. CDR3 sequence (DNA): TGTGCCAGTAGTATCAGGACAGGGGGCCGTTACAATGAGCAGTTCTTC. As protein: CASSIRTGGRYNEQFF.

The V and J genes are TRBV11-3 and TRBJ2-1, with D perhaps TRBD1 (8 bases). Trimming left V 3 bases short and J 6 bases short, with 15 bases between. Germline CDR1 reads SGHNT; CDR2 reads YENEEA. The CDR3 sequence is 15 residues long. The CDR3 coding sequence is TGTGCCAGCAGCTTCTCACAGGGGGGGTCCAATGAGCAGTTCTTC. Encoded protein: CASSFSQGGSNEQFF. Using reference TRBV11-3 and TRBJ2-1 for the parts outside the CDR3, the full variable domain is EAGVVQSPRYKIIEKKQPVAFWCNPISGHNTLYWYLQNLGQGPELLIRYENEEAVDDSQLPKDRFSAERLKGVDSTLKIQPAELGDSAVYLCASSFSQGGSNEQFFGPGTRLTVL.

J is TRBJ2-3 and V is TRBV7-3, with 14 bases fitting TRBD2. Per the germline V gene, CDR1 is SGHTA and CDR2 is FQGTGA. The CDR3 consists of 16 residues. V lost 5 bases and J lost 7; bases outside the gene matches: 8. CDR3 in amino acids: CASSPTGTSGGYTQYF. The CDR3 nucleotides are TGTGCCAGCAGCCCCACGGGGACTAGCGGGGGCTATACGCAGTATTTT.